Each of the 4 T cell receptor beta chains below was sequenced from the same sample in a study of blood T cell repertoires in COVID-19 (dated by TCRdb to between 2020 and 2021). Receptor libraries were prepared by the immunoSEQ multiplex PCR assay. Not all clones reach the TCRdb copy of this immuneACCESS table, which keeps in-frame sequences only. Checked studies attribute under half of the gap to unresolved V genes and leave the rest unexplained. The sample table lists about 150,000 clones, approximately 92% of them with a count of one. In total, the top ten clones hold approximately 15% of the sample. The sample taken for sequencing was peripheral blood. These receptors all come from a woman aged 40 to 50 with acute or convalescent COVID-19.

This clone appeared once. The chain joins TRBV16 to TRBJ1-4; 11 bases fit TRBD1. The CDR3 has 15 residues. After removal of 1 base from V and 7 bases from J, the junction contained 2 bases not matched to a gene. The V gene's germline CDR1 is KGHSY and CDR2 FQNENV. CDR3 region: CASSQYGTGGEKLFF. The CDR3 nucleotides read TGTGCCAGCAGCCAATATGGGACAGGGGGTGAAAAACTGTTTTTT.

This sequence joins TRBV10-1 and TRBJ1-6; no reliable D call. The CDR3 covers 15 residues. Germline CDR1 reads WNHNN; CDR2 reads SYGVQD (reference sequence). This chain's CDR3 is CVGNVRRENNSPLHF. In DNA form, the CDR3 reads TGCGTCGGGAACGTGCGAAGGGAAAATAATTCACCCCTCCACTTT.

V usage is TRBV5-1 and J usage is TRBJ1-2, with 7 bases fitting TRBD1. Trimming cost V 4 bases and J 5 bases; bases outside gene matches: 8. CDR3 length equals 14 residues. Looked up from germline, CDR1 is SGHRS and CDR2 is YFSETQ. CDR3 sequence (DNA): TGCGCCAGCAGCGCCTCCACAGGGGAATATGGCTACACCTTC. Protein product: CASSASTGEYGYTF.

The rearrangement joins TRBV18 to TRBJ2-1; a possible D gene is TRBD1 (5 bases). The CDR3 has 20 amino acids. Germline V CDR1 and CDR2: KGHSH, LQKENI. V was pared by 4 bases and J by 0 bases, with 25 bases between. CDR3 sequence: CASSRPLGPSYSTSYNEQFF. The CDR3 DNA reads TGTGCCAGCTCACGGCCCTTGGGGCCGTCTTATTCAACCTCCTACAATGAGCAGTTCTTC.